This TCR beta chain was sequenced in a study of neoadjuvant anti-PD-1 for oral cavity cancer. Whole-study context: Patients without progression received a fourth nivolumab dose around day 43, then surgical resection on days 50-56.

On this clone: Antigen: not known.

The data were produced by immunoSEQ multiplex PCR, yet TCRdb's version contains in-frame clones alone and is incomplete. The sample consists of some 22,000 clones, 27% of them appearing once. Time point described: after neoadjuvant nivolumab, at surgical resection. These newly diagnosed stage II-IVA oral cavity squamous cell carcinoma patients had no prior systemic or radiation treatment. Cohort: HPV-negative, locally advanced oral cavity squamous cell carcinoma patients. Points from the study as a whole: Post-treatment tumors with larger preexisting clones showed more shrinkage.

Germline lookup yields CDR1 SGHRS and CDR2 YFSETQ. The V gene lost 4 bases and the J gene lost 0 bases, with 11 bases spanning the gap. CDR3 length equals 15 residues. The receptor was isolated from a person aged 35 to 85 with oral cavity squamous cell carcinoma. This chain joins TRBV5-1 and TRBJ1-5, with D maybe TRBD1 (5 bases). The sequencing used tumor tissue, collected after nivolumab (anti-PD-1) treatment. CDR3 protein: CASSPGSISNQPQHF. In nucleotides, the CDR3 is TGCGCCAGCAGCCCAGGGTCCATTAGCAATCAGCCCCAGCATTTT. Full variable domain (outside the CDR3, taken from reference TRBV5-1 and TRBJ1-5): KAGVTQTPRYLIKTRGQQVTLSCSPISGHRSVSWYQQTPGQGLQFLFEYFSETQRNKGNFPGRFSGRQFSNSRSEMNVSTLELGDSALYLCASSPGSISNQPQHFGDGTRLSIL.